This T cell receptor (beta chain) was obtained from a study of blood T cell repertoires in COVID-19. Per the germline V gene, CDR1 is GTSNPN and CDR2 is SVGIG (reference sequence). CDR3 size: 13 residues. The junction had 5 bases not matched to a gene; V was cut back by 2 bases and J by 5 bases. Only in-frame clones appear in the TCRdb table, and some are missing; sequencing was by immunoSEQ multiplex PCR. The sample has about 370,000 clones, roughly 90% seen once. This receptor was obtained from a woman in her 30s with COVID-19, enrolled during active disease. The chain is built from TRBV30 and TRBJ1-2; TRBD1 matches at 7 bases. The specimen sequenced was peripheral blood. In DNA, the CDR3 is TGTGCCTGGAGTCGGGACAGCGGGTATGGCTACACCTTC. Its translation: CAWSRDSGYGYTF.